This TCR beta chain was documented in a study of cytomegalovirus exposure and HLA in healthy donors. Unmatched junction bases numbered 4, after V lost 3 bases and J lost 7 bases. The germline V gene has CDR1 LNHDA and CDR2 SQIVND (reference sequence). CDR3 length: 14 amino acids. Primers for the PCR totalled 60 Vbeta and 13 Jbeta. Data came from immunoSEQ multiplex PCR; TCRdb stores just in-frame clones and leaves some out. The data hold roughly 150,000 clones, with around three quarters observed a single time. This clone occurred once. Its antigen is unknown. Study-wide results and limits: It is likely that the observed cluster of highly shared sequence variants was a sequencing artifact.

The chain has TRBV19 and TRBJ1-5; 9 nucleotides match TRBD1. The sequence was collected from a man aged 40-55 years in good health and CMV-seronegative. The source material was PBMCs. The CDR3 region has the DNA TGTGCCAGTAGTATGGGACAGGGATCCCAGCCCCAGCATTTT. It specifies CASSMGQGSQPQHF.